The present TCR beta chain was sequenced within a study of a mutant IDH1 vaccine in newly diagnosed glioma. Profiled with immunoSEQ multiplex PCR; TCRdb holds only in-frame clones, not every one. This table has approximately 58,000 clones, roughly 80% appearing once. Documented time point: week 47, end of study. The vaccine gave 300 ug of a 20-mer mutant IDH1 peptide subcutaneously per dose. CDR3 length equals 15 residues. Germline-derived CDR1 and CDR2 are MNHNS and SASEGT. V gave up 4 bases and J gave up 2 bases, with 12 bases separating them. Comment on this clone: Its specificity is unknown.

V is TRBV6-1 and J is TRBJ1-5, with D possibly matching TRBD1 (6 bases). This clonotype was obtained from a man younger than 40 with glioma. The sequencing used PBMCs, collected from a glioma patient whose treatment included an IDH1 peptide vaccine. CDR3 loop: CASSVSWTGNQPQHF. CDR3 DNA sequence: TGTGCCAGCAGTGTTAGCTGGACAGGCAATCAGCCCCAGCATTTT.